This note documents a single T cell receptor beta chain sequence. This entry belongs to a study of technical replicates of blood from a few donors. V lost 2 bases to trimming and J lost 11 bases; unmatched junction nucleotides: 8. CDR1 is MNHNS and CDR2 is SASEGT in the germline V gene. The CDR3 runs to 13 residues. Repertoires were generated with immunoSEQ multiplex PCR, while TCRdb's copy carries only in-frame clones and drops some. The table shows more than 90,000 clones, with 96% occurring only once. The TCR was taken from a human donor in good health. Sequencing was done on a sample of T cells isolated from PBMCs. The J gene is TRBJ1-1, the V gene TRBV6-1, with 7 bases that match TRBD1. The CDR3 here is CASSERAPGQAFF. The CDR3 DNA is TGTGCCAGCAGTGAAAGGGCGCCGGGACAGGCTTTCTTT.